This T cell receptor (beta chain) emerged from a study of identical twins. V lost 4 bases, J lost 7 bases, and 15 bases lay in between. The V gene's germline CDR1 is SGHKS and CDR2 YYEKEE (reference sequence). CDR3 size: 13 residues. As regards this clonotype: The antigen is unknown.

TCRdb independently ran MiXCR on the 5' RACE reads; one entry per CDR3 protein. In the table there are hundreds of thousands of distinct CDR3 sequences, 21% of which are singletons. Overall study findings and caveats: Compared with models, monozygotic twins showed more out-of-frame TCR alpha sharing.

This sample also belongs to another study, concerning T cells expressing NK-cell markers.

This sequence joins TRBV5-5 and TRBJ2-7, with a possible D match to TRBD1 (7 bases). This clonotype was sampled from a woman under 30 in good health. What was sequenced was PBMCs. The CDR3 region has the DNA TGTGCCAGCAGCCCGCCACAGGGGAGGGAGCAGTACTTC. Translation gives CASSPPQGREQYF.